This is a list of T cell receptor beta chains from one sample in a study of control samples from healthy donors and cancer patients. Using immunoSEQ multiplex PCR, the repertoire was profiled, and TCRdb retains in-frame clones only, with some absent. The data contain 150,000 or so clones, around 90% of them seen just once; the ten biggest clones take up about 2.7%. The specimen sequenced was blood. These receptors all come from a man aged 35 to 55 in good health. CDR3s include the opening cysteine and the closing phenylalanine or tryptophan. D genes are given only for firm matches.

cdr3_nt,cdr3_aa,v_call,d_call,cdr3_length,j_call
TGTGCCAGCAGCCCAGGACTAGCGGGCCAAATAGCTCGAAGGGAGACCCAGTACTTC,CASSPGLAGQIARRETQYF,TRBV5-6,TRBD2,19,TRBJ2-5
TGCGCCAGCAGCGAAGGGGGGACAGACAAAAGCTCCTATAATTCACCCCTCCACTTT,CASSEGGTDKSSYNSPLHF,TRBV5-1,TRBD1,19,TRBJ1-6
TGTGCCAGTAGTATGGGCAGATCTTGGAACACTGAAGCTTTCTTT,CASSMGRSWNTEAFF,TRBV19,NA,15,TRBJ1-1
TGCGCCAGCAGCCAACAACCTCCGGGAATCGAAAACATTCAGTACTTC,CASSQQPPGIENIQYF,TRBV4-1,NA,16,TRBJ2-4
TGTGCCAGCAGCCCGGGGACAGGGATGAGGAACACTGAAGCTTTCTTT,CASSPGTGMRNTEAFF,TRBV7-8,TRBD1,16,TRBJ1-1
TGTGCCAGCAGTTCCACCTCCTATGGCTACACCTTC,CASSSTSYGYTF,TRBV28,NA,12,TRBJ1-2
TGTGCCAGCAGCCCTCCGGAGGGGGCCTACACTGAAGCTTTCTTT,CASSPPEGAYTEAFF,TRBV5-4,TRBD1,15,TRBJ1-1
TGTGCCAGCAGTTACCCTCCCGACAGGGGGATCTACGAGCAGTACTTC,CASSYPPDRGIYEQYF,TRBV6-6,TRBD1,16,TRBJ2-7
TGTGCCAGCAGGGAGGGGACAGGGGCAAGAACCGGGGAGCTGTTTTTT,CASREGTGARTGELFF,TRBV2,TRBD1,16,TRBJ2-2
TGCGCCAGCAGCTATACCTGGACAGGGGGCAGCTATGGCTACACCTTC,CASSYTWTGGSYGYTF,TRBV5-1,TRBD1,16,TRBJ1-2
TGTGCCAGCAGTTACATGGCGTCGAGGGGTTTTGAAGCTTTCTTT,CASSYMASRGFEAFF,TRBV6-5,NA,15,TRBJ1-1
TGTGCCAGCAGCTTAGCTCGGGGTAGCACAGATACGCAGTATTTT,CASSLARGSTDTQYF,TRBV7-6,NA,15,TRBJ2-3
TGTGCCAGCAGCCACCGTCCTCTAGCGGGGGGCCTGAACACCGGGGAGCTGTTTTTT,CASSHRPLAGGLNTGELFF,TRBV6-4,TRBD2,19,TRBJ2-2
TGCGCCAGCACAGGACTACAAACTTTTTACGAGCAGTACTTC,CASTGLQTFYEQYF,TRBV23-1,NA,14,TRBJ2-7
TGCAGCGTTGAAGTGGGGCCGCAGCACGGCTACACCTTC,CSVEVGPQHGYTF,TRBV29-1,NA,13,TRBJ1-2
TGCGCCAGCAGCTTGGGGAGAGGTTCACCCCTCCACTTT,CASSLGRGSPLHF,TRBV5-1,NA,13,TRBJ1-6
TGTGCCAGCAGTTACGGGCAGGGTAATTCACCCCTCCACTTT,CASSYGQGNSPLHF,TRBV6-5,NA,14,TRBJ1-6
TGTGCCAGCGGACTAGCGGGGGATGGGGATACGCAGTATTTT,CASGLAGDGDTQYF,TRBV6-5,TRBD2,14,TRBJ2-3
TGTGCCAGCAAAACAGACGCTGGAAACACCATATATTTT,CASKTDAGNTIYF,TRBV2,NA,13,TRBJ1-3
TGTGCCACCAGCCCCCGGGACAGGGTCAATGAGCAGTTCTTC,CATSPRDRVNEQFF,TRBV24-1,TRBD1,14,TRBJ2-1